The clone carrying this T cell receptor (beta chain) came up a few times. Its antigen is as yet unknown. Clinical symptoms, serum thyroxine, TRAb, thyroid ultrasound and orbital computed tomography formed the basis of diagnosis. CDR1 KGHSH and CDR2 LQKENI come from the germline V gene. There are 14 residues in the CDR3. Trimming stripped 0 bases from V and 4 bases from J, with 10 bases between. This specimen belongs to a study of Graves' ophthalmopathy and Graves' hyperthyroidism. Study-level findings and limits: Among thyroid clonotypes expanded above 0.001 frequency, most also appeared in blood.

Beta-chain TCR CDR3 regions were amplified from RNA transcripts. Scientists carried out first-round RT-PCR using HTBI primers and then a second-round multiplex PCR. TCRdb re-derived calls from the multiplex PCR reads in MiXCR, one entry per CDR3 protein. In the table there are just over 600,000 distinct CDR3 sequences, approximately 21% of which are singletons. The V gene is TRBV18, the J gene TRBJ2-7, with D maybe TRBD1 (6 bases). The sequenced sample consisted of peripheral blood. This sequence was found in a woman aged 18-30 years with stable Graves' hyperthyroidism. Some clones in this sample may be carry-over from other donors' samples. CDR3 amino acids: CASSPPTGWYEQYF. The CDR3 nucleotides read TGTGCCAGCTCACCACCGACAGGCTGGTACGAGCAGTACTTC.